The present TCR beta chain was sequenced within a study of T cell clonotyping in hematopoietic cell transplantation. The CDR3 consists of 15 residues. Trimming cost V 7 bases and J 2 bases, with 17 bases left between them. Germline CDR1 SGHDN, CDR2 FVKESK. Sequencing used immunoSEQ multiplex PCR; TCRdb keeps in-frame clones, though not all of them. The table lists roughly 42,000 clones, roughly 94% of them singletons. The chain links TRBV14 to TRBJ1-1, with unresolved D. This TCR derives from a woman aged 45-65 years in good health. Some clones in this sample may be carry-over from other donors' samples. The source material was peripheral blood mononuclear cells. The CDR3 DNA follows: TGTGCCAGCACCCCAAGCGGGCCGGTCAACACTGAAGCTTTCTTT. This translates into CASTPSGPVNTEAFF.